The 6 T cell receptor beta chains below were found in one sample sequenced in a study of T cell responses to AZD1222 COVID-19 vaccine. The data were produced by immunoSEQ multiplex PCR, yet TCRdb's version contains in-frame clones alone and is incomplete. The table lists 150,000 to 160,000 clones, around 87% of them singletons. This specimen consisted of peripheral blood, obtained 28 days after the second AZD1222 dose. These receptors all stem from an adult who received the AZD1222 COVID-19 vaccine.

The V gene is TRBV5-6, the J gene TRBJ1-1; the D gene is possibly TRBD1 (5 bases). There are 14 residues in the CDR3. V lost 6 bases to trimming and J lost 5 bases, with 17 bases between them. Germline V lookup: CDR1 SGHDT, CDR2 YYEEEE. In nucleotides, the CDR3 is TGTGCCAGCATCGTGTCGGGGGGTAAGACTGAAGCTTTCTTT. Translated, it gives CASIVSGGKTEAFF.

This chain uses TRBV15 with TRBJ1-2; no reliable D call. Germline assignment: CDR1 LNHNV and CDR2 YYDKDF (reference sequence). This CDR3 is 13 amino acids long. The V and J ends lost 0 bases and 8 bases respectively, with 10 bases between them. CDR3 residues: CATSRDPNEGYTF. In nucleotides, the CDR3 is TGTGCCACCAGCAGAGACCCCAATGAAGGCTACACCTTC.

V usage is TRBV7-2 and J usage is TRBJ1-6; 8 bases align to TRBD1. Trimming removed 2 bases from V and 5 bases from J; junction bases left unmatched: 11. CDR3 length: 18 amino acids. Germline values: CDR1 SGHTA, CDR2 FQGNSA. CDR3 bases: TGTGCCAGCAGCTTATCAAGACAGGGGTTTTGGGATAATTCACCCCTCCACTTT. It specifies CASSLSRQGFWDNSPLHF.

CDR3 DNA: TGTGCCTGGGGAACCGGGAGAAATGATGAAAAACTGTTTTTT. Translating it yields CAWGTGRNDEKLFF. The gene calls are TRBV30 and TRBJ1-4; D is undetermined. The germline V and J ends were trimmed by 5 bases and 6 bases, with 16 bases remaining between them. Germline CDR1 is GTSNPN and CDR2 is SVGIG (reference sequence). The CDR3 length is 14 residues.

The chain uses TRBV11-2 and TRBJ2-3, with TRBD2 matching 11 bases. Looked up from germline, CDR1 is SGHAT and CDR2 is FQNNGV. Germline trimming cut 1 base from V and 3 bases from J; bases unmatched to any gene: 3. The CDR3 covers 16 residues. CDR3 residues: CASSLVASGRTDTQYF. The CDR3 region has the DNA TGTGCCAGCAGCTTAGTGGCTAGCGGGAGGACAGATACGCAGTATTTT.

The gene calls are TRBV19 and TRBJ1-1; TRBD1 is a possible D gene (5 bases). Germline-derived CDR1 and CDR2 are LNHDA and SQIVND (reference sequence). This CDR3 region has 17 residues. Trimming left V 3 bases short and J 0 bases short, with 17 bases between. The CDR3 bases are TGTGCCAGTAGTATCACCGGGGGAGGTTTAATGAACACTGAAGCTTTCTTT. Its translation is CASSITGGGLMNTEAFF.